This is a list of T cell receptor beta chains from one sample in a study of cytotoxic CD8 clonotypes in ibrutinib-treated CLL. Profiling relied on immunoSEQ multiplex PCR, and the TCRdb table lists in-frame clones only, not all of them. The sample records approximately 130,000 clones, around four fifths being singletons. Here the sequenced sample was PBMCs, taken after 24 months of ibrutinib treatment. The receptors come from a human donor with chronic lymphocytic leukemia. The CDR3 runs from the conserved cysteine through the conserved F or W. The D gene is left open where the match is weak. Clone size, where shown, is once, few, many, or a class for clones that have expanded.

v_call	j_call	d_call	clone_size	cdr3_aa	cdr3_nt
TRBV6-5	TRBJ1-5	-	-	CASSLNSAYQPQHF	TGTGCCAGCAGCCTAAACAGTGCCTATCAGCCCCAGCATTTT
TRBV19	TRBJ1-5	TRBD1	-	CASSIRGTGRNQPQHF	TGTGCCAGTAGTATAAGGGGGACAGGGCGCAATCAGCCCCAGCATTTT
TRBV14	TRBJ1-1	-	-	CASSLPPGLTPEAFF	TGTGCCAGCAGCCTTCCTCCGGGCTTAACTCCTGAAGCTTTCTTT
TRBV19	TRBJ2-2	TRBD2	-	CASSTGSGAPSNTGELFF	TGTGCCAGTAGTACGGGTAGCGGGGCCCCTTCGAACACCGGGGAGCTGTTTTTT
TRBV6-5	TRBJ1-4	TRBD1	-	CASSNDRGGEKLFF	TGTGCCAGCAGTAATGACAGGGGAGGTGAAAAACTGTTTTTT
TRBV28	TRBJ1-5	-	few	CASSPQVVEQPQHF	TGTGCCAGCAGTCCCCAGGTTGTAGAACAGCCCCAGCATTTT
TRBV29-1	TRBJ1-2	TRBD1	-	CSVEGQGYYGYTF	TGCAGCGTTGAGGGACAGGGATACTATGGCTACACCTTC
TRBV19	TRBJ1-2	-	-	CASTPRGGYGYTF	TGTGCCAGTACCCCCCGGGGGGGGTATGGCTACACCTTC
TRBV30	TRBJ2-7	TRBD1	-	CAWNYGQGTEQYF	TGTGCCTGGAACTATGGACAGGGGACGGAGCAGTACTTC
TRBV7-2	TRBJ1-1	-	-	CASSLAYRAAEAFF	TGTGCCAGCAGCTTAGCCTACAGGGCGGCTGAAGCTTTCTTT
TRBV10-3	TRBJ2-7	TRBD1	-	CATGQGIGPYEQYF	TGTGCCACGGGACAGGGAATCGGTCCCTACGAGCAGTACTTC
TRBV6-1	TRBJ1-2	-	-	CASSEAAYGYTF	TGTGCCAGCAGTGAAGCGGCCTATGGCTACACCTTC
TRBV6-5	TRBJ2-7	-	-	CASSSGPYEQYF	TGTGCCAGCAGTTCAGGCCCCTACGAGCAGTACTTC
TRBV6-5	TRBJ2-7	-	-	CASSYRQGHPYEQYF	TGTGCCAGCAGTTATCGCCAGGGACATCCCTACGAGCAGTACTTC
TRBV25-1	TRBJ2-7	TRBD2	once	CASRDAGTTRYEQYF	TGTGCCAGCAGAGATGCCGGGACTACCCGCTACGAGCAGTACTTC
TRBV9	TRBJ2-1	TRBD2	-	CASSVAAGGYNEQFF	TGTGCCAGCAGCGTAGCAGCGGGGGGCTACAATGAGCAGTTCTTC
TRBV19	TRBJ1-4	-	-	CASSTTGTNEKLFF	TGTGCCAGTAGTACGACCGGAACTAATGAAAAACTGTTTTTT
TRBV6-6	TRBJ2-5	TRBD1	-	CASSYSDRGSGTQYF	TGTGCCAGCAGTTATTCCGACAGGGGGTCGGGGACCCAGTACTTC
TRBV6-5	TRBJ2-1	-	once	CASTLSRTVNEQFF	TGTGCCAGCACCCTCTCCCGGACTGTTAATGAGCAGTTCTTC
TRBV10-2	TRBJ2-5	TRBD2	-	CASSDARRGGSETQYF	TGCGCCAGCAGTGACGCGCGGCGCGGGGGGTCAGAGACCCAGTACTTC
TRBV28	TRBJ1-5	-	-	CASSFELPPQHF	TGTGCCAGCAGTTTTGAGCTCCCGCCCCAGCATTTT
TRBV6-1	TRBJ1-3	-	once	CASSERLVGISGNTIYF	TGTGCCAGCAGTGAAAGGCTCGTGGGCATCTCTGGAAACACCATATATTTT
TRBV6-1	TRBJ2-2	TRBD1	-	CASSELQGTGELFF	TGTGCCAGCAGTGAACTACAGGGGACCGGGGAGCTGTTTTTT
TRBV6-1	TRBJ2-7	-	-	CASSEAWDLYEQYF	TGTGCCAGCAGTGAAGCGTGGGATCTATACGAGCAGTACTTC
TRBV14	TRBJ2-2	-	few	CASSQAGRDTGELFF	TGTGCCAGCAGCCAAGCGGGCAGGGACACCGGGGAGCTGTTTTTT
TRBV7-9	TRBJ2-1	-	-	CASSHLDNEQFF	TGTGCCAGCAGCCATTTAGACAATGAGCAGTTCTTC
TRBV5-6	TRBJ1-1	-	few	CASSFLIEGTYAFF	TGTGCCAGCAGCTTCTTGATCGAGGGGACGTACGCTTTCTTT
TRBV10-3	TRBJ2-1	TRBD1	-	CAISSDRGSYNEQFF	TGTGCCATCAGTTCGGACAGGGGATCCTACAATGAGCAGTTCTTC
TRBV2	TRBJ2-7	-	-	CASSEATRYEQYF	TGTGCCAGCAGTGAAGCGACACGCTACGAGCAGTACTTC